The sequence of this T cell receptor (beta chain) was determined in a study of shared clonotypes between healthy human individuals. Study-wide results and limits: With a handful of donors compared, about 5.2% of naive CD4 clonotypes were shared. Rarefaction demonstrated incomplete sorted-subset sequencing despite large depth.

Replicate sorted-subset PCRs were loaded with around 210 ng DNA, 31,000 or so T cell genomes. Per the original methods: As immunoSEQ supplied junction-only sequences (without quality scores), filtering differed. The method was immunoSEQ multiplex PCR; TCRdb's version includes in-frame clones alone and lacks a portion of them. D and trimming come from the DNA, and the V and J calls and clone size come from that table. The top ten clones hold about 0.39% of a sample with 2.3 million or so clones, 90% to 95% of them seen once. V lost 0 bases and J lost 1; bases outside the gene matches: 3. The CDR3 covers 17 residues. Germline V CDR1 and CDR2: SGHRS, YFSETQ. In the case of this clone: Its antigen is not identified.

V gene TRBV5-1 combines with J gene TRBJ2-4, with TRBD2 identical over 11 bases. The sample was naive CD4+ T cells from PBMCs. Specified subset: CD45RA+ positively selected. This TCR derives from a man aged 18 to 30 in good health. Some clones in this sample may be carry-over from other donors' samples. Here the CDR3 DNA reads TGCGCCAGCAGCTTGGAGGCTAGCGGGAGGGCCAAAAACATTCAGTACTTC. This codes for CASSLEASGRAKNIQYF.